The clone carrying this TCR beta chain has just a few counts. Its antigen is unknown. The ends were cut back, 4 bases at V and 3 bases at J, with 13 bases in the middle. This CDR3 contains 14 residues. The V gene's germline CDR1 is SEHNR and CDR2 FQNEAQ (reference sequence). Isolated RNA was reverse transcribed in full, so expressed TCRB transcripts were sequenced. Generated by immunoSEQ multiplex PCR, the TCRdb table keeps only in-frame clones and is missing some. The data contain some 900,000 clones, about a sixth of them singletons. The data belong to a study of beta chain features in type 1 diabetes. Study results and caveats: In type 1 diabetes patients, VDJ junctions had fewer insertions; deletions at these junctions were more frequent. Equally in patients and controls, PCR might preferentially amplify shorter templates.

The gene calls are TRBV7-9 and TRBJ2-7; no clear D. The TCR was taken from a woman between 18 and 29 years old in good health. The sequencing input was naive CD4+ T cells from blood. CDR3 loop: CASSSQSLIYEQYF. CDR3 bases: TGTGCCAGCAGCTCACAGTCCTTGATCTACGAGCAGTACTTC.